This record concerns one T cell receptor beta chain sequence. Its antigen is currently unknown. This record comes from a study of regulatory T cells in long-lasting Graves disease. This CDR3 spans 16 amino acids. V shed 1 base and J 0 bases; nucleotides not matched to a gene: 2. Germline assignment: CDR1 MGHRA and CDR2 YSYEKL. This sample's time point: newly diagnosed GD, antithyroid drugs for less than 3 months. PBMCs were the source of the RNA used for TCR sequencing. To make TCR beta libraries, researchers used iRepertoire HTBI primers and Arm-PCR of CDR3 regions. TCRdb processed the multiplex PCR reads anew with MiXCR; each CDR3 protein has one entry. The sample carries hundreds of thousands of distinct CDR3 sequences, approximately 15% recorded once. General study points: Blood alone, not thyroid tissue, was studied.

Another study also made use of these data, one on T cells in Graves' hyperthyroidism and ophthalmopathy. That source reports: The study left out patients who had uncontrolled infection, other autoimmune disease, pregnancy or lactation.

The J gene is TRBJ2-1, the V gene TRBV4-1, with TRBD2 matching over 8 bases. This clonotype originated in a woman between 25 and 40 years old with Graves disease. The sample was peripheral blood mononuclear cells (PBMCs), taken at new diagnosis, from a patient treated with antithyroid drugs. The CDR3 region is CASSQAGGSSYNEQFF. The CDR3 DNA reads TGCGCCAGCAGCCAAGCGGGGGGGAGCTCCTACAATGAGCAGTTCTTC.